These T cell receptor beta chains were read from a single sample in a study of control samples from healthy donors and cancer patients. Here immunoSEQ multiplex PCR was the method, and the copy in TCRdb shows in-frame clones only, minus some. The table shows 90,000 or so clones, with roughly 89% occurring only once. The sample was blood. The source of these receptors is a woman aged 55-69 years in good health. CDR3s leave out the opening cysteine and the closing phenylalanine or tryptophan.

v_call	j_call	cdr3_aa
TRBV18	TRBJ2-2	ASSPRRVTGELF
TRBV5-1	TRBJ1-2	ASSLGGGGPYGYT
TRBV10-3	TRBJ2-1	AIKRNNEQF
TRBV10-3	TRBJ1-5	AISERTENQPQH
TRBV28	TRBJ1-5	ASSFNQPQH
TRBV18	TRBJ2-3	ASLGQATHTQY
TRBV3-1/TRBV3-2	TRBJ1-2	ASSPHWGKNYGYT
TRBV13	TRBJ2-3	ASSNPQGLGTDTQY
TRBV5-4	TRBJ2-1	ASSLVGPSENEQF
TRBV12-3/TRBV12-4	TRBJ1-1	ASSLGANTEAF
TRBV18	TRBJ2-5	ASSSLAAQETQY
TRBV9	TRBJ2-3	ASSVGGRGTDTQY
TRBV3-1/TRBV3-2	TRBJ1-3	ASSQQLTSGNTIY
TRBV7-8	TRBJ1-6	ASSLVGRRVPYNSPLH
TRBV5-6	TRBJ2-2	ASSHEGWELF
TRBV13	TRBJ2-7	ASGAGAPSYEQY